A selection of T cell receptor beta chains follows, all from one sample in a study of blood T cells in healthy people across ages. Using its own MiXCR run on the 5' RACE reads, TCRdb lists one record per CDR3 protein. Here the sample spans about 720,000 distinct CDR3 sequences, 22% being singletons. What was sequenced was blood. Source of these receptors: a man between 70 and 80 years old in good health. Both conserved end residues are part of each CDR3. D genes are given only for firm matches. Clone sizes are given selectively: once, few, many, or a class where the clone is expanded.

TRBV28,-,few,TRBJ2-5,CASSLSLPRGTQYF,TGTGCCAGCAGTTTATCTCTCCCTAGGGGGACCCAGTACTTC
TRBV3-1,-,-,TRBJ1-1,CASSQFAEGGPTEAFF,TGTGCCAGCAGCCAATTCGCAGAGGGAGGGCCTACTGAAGCTTTCTTT
TRBV15,-,-,TRBJ1-2,CATSRDWGGLTDNYGYTF,TGTGCCACCAGCAGAGATTGGGGTGGGCTGACTGATAACTATGGCTACACCTTC
TRBV20-1,-,many,TRBJ2-5,CSAGRGYQETQYF,TGCAGTGCTGGGAGGGGGTACCAAGAGACCCAGTACTTC
TRBV20-1,-,few,TRBJ1-5,CSAEPGPGSGNQPQHF,TGCAGTGCGGAACCAGGACCAGGGTCGGGTAATCAGCCCCAGCATTTT
TRBV6-2/TRBV6-3,-,-,TRBJ1-4,CASSYNGEKLFF,TGTGCCAGCAGTTATAACGGCGAAAAACTGTTTTTT
TRBV7-8,TRBD2,-,TRBJ2-1,CASSLKGSGGDNEQFF,TGTGCCAGCAGCTTAAAGGGTAGCGGGGGTGACAATGAGCAGTTCTTC
TRBV6-2/TRBV6-3,TRBD2,-,TRBJ2-3,CASSYSLGASGRPELHTQYF,TGTGCCAGCAGTTACTCTCTCGGAGCTAGCGGGAGACCAGAACTTCATACGCAGTATTTT
TRBV12-3/TRBV12-4,TRBD2,-,TRBJ2-3,CASSPQRGAGGTSTDTQYF,TGTGCCAGCAGTCCCCAACGGGGAGCGGGGGGGACAAGCACAGATACGCAGTATTTT
TRBV5-6,-,few,TRBJ2-2,CANSLWPGWKTGELFF,TGTGCCAACAGCTTGTGGCCGGGATGGAAGACCGGGGAGCTGTTTTTT
TRBV29-1,TRBD1,-,TRBJ1-3,CSVGTGSDTIYF,TGCAGCGTTGGGACAGGATCAGACACCATATATTTT
TRBV7-2,-,-,TRBJ2-5,CASSFNPGGTETQYF,TGTGCCAGCAGCTTTAACCCTGGCGGGACAGAGACCCAGTACTTC
TRBV6-5,-,few,TRBJ2-1,CASSYEGGTSYNEQFF,TGTGCCAGCAGTTACGAGGGGGGGACCTCCTACAATGAGCAGTTCTTC
TRBV11-2,-,-,TRBJ2-1,CASSLTSVGGLNEQFF,TGTGCCAGCAGCTTAACATCAGTTGGGGGACTCAATGAGCAGTTCTTC
TRBV7-2,-,few,TRBJ2-3,CASSLDRHTQYF,TGTGCCAGCAGCTTAGACCGACATACGCAGTATTTT
TRBV10-3,TRBD2,few,TRBJ2-1,CAISNALAGGHNEQFF,TGTGCCATCAGCAATGCCTTAGCGGGAGGTCACAATGAGCAGTTCTTC
TRBV6-2/TRBV6-3,-,few,TRBJ2-2,CASIRADAPPGELFF,TGTGCCAGCATCCGCGCTGACGCCCCACCCGGGGAGCTGTTTTTT
TRBV5-1,-,-,TRBJ2-5,CASSLFDSQETQYF,TGCGCCAGCAGCTTATTCGACAGCCAAGAGACCCAGTACTTC
TRBV10-2,-,-,TRBJ2-7,CASRDSLSYEQYF,TGCGCCAGCAGGGACAGCCTATCCTACGAGCAGTACTTC
TRBV11-2,-,-,TRBJ2-3,CASSKLPGANTDTQYF,TGTGCCAGCAGCAAACTACCCGGGGCTAACACAGATACGCAGTATTTT
TRBV12-3/TRBV12-4,-,-,TRBJ1-1,CASRTGVLGTEAFF,TGTGCCAGCAGGACGGGCGTTTTAGGGACTGAAGCTTTCTTT
TRBV5-8,-,-,TRBJ2-7,CASSLYGQTSYEQYF,TGTGCCAGCAGCTTGTACGGACAGACTTCCTACGAGCAGTACTTC